One and the same sample provided the 29 T cell receptor beta chains below, sequenced in a study of Graves' ophthalmopathy and Graves' hyperthyroidism. TCR beta CDR3 amplification used RNA transcripts. Scientists carried out first-round RT-PCR using HTBI primers and then a second-round multiplex PCR. MiXCR, applied by TCRdb to the multiplex PCR reads, yields one record per CDR3 protein. The sample has 400,000 or so distinct CDR3 sequences; about 18% are singletons. Source material: peripheral blood. The receptors shown here come from an adult woman with stable Graves' hyperthyroidism.

This clonotype was observed at least ten times. The chain carries TRBV15 and TRBJ2-7, with 7 bases lining up with TRBD1. V lost 1 base to trimming and J lost 2 bases; unmatched junction nucleotides: 5. CDR3 length: 15 residues. The V gene's germline CDR1 is LNHNV and CDR2 YYDKDF (reference sequence). CDR3 amino acids: CATSRGTGSPYEQYF. As DNA, the CDR3 is TGTGCCACCAGCAGAGGGACAGGTAGTCCCTACGAGCAGTACTTC.

This clonotype was recorded a few times. The rearrangement joins TRBV20-1 to TRBJ2-7, with D tentatively TRBD2 (5 bases). The CDR3 covers 15 residues. Germline CDR1 and CDR2: DFQATT and SNEGSKA (reference sequence). V dropped 1 base and J dropped 2 bases, with 15 bases sitting between them. The CDR3, as DNA: TGCAGTGCTAGAGGAAGGAGCGGCCCCACCTACGAGCAGTACTTC. It specifies CSARGRSGPTYEQYF.

This clonotype turned up a few times. The CDR3 here is CARRTPGVNTEAFF. The CDR3, as DNA: TGTGCCAGAAGGACACCGGGTGTGAACACTGAAGCTTTCTTT. The V gene is TRBV19, the J gene TRBJ1-1, with D perhaps TRBD1 (5 bases). The germline V gene encodes CDR1 LNHDA and CDR2 SQIVND (reference sequence). Trimming pared 9 bases from V and 0 bases from J, leaving 14 bases between. The length of the CDR3 is 14 residues.

This clonotype was seen ten or more times. The chain joins TRBV28 to TRBJ1-2; D gene uncertain. In germline, CDR1 is MDHEN, CDR2 SYDVKM. This CDR3 has 12 amino acids. Trimming removed 1 base at V and 3 bases at J, with 3 bases between. The CDR3 sequence: CASSLSDYGYTF. The CDR3, as DNA: TGTGCCAGCAGTTTATCGGACTATGGCTACACCTTC.

At least ten counts were recorded for this clonotype. Germline is not matched at one junction end, which may reflect a read error. This chain uses TRBV6-1 with TRBJ2-4; TRBD1 aligns across 7 bases. The CDR3 has 16 amino acids. Germline CDR1 reads MNHNS; CDR2 reads SASEGT. CDR3 sequence: CASNLERGQSKNIKYF. As DNA, the CDR3 is TGTGCCAGCAATCTTGAAAGGGGGCAATCCAAAAACATTAAGTACTTC.

This clonotype was detected ten times or more. This chain joins TRBV4-1 and TRBJ2-7; D not resolved. This CDR3 has 14 residues. CDR1 is MGHRA, CDR2 YSYEKL, per germline. V was shortened by 4 bases and J by 2 bases, with 12 bases between the two germline ends. The DNA of the CDR3 is TGCGCCAGCAGCCCATTTGCCGGTACCTACGAGCAGTACTTC. Amino acids: CASSPFAGTYEQYF.

This clonotype was detected many times. The chain employs TRBV12-3 or TRBV12-4 and TRBJ1-2; 8 bases map to TRBD1. The J segment lost 3 bases and the V segment lost 5 bases, leaving 5 bases of the junction unmatched. This CDR3 comprises 14 residues. The CDR3 loop reads CASSRTGMDYGYTF. The CDR3 bases are TGTGCCAGCAGTCGGACAGGGATGGACTATGGCTACACCTTC.

The chain carries TRBV7-8 and TRBJ1-1; 7 nucleotides match TRBD1. The CDR3 runs 13 residues. Germline CDR1 and CDR2: SGHVS and FQNEAQ. Germline trimming cut 5 bases from V and 8 bases from J; bases unmatched to any gene: 8. DNA of the CDR3: TGTGCCAGCAGCCGGGGACAGTTCATGGAAGCTTTCTTT. This translates into CASSRGQFMEAFF.

This clonotype was recorded many times. The chain is built from TRBV6-1 and TRBJ2-7; D is perhaps TRBD2 (5 bases). The CDR3 is 14 amino acids. Germline V lookup: CDR1 MNHNS, CDR2 SASEGT. Trimming cost V 9 bases and J 4 bases, with 19 bases left between them. CDR3 loop: CASLGSEGLYEQYF. CDR3 sequence (DNA): TGTGCCAGTCTCGGATCCGAGGGCTTGTACGAGCAGTACTTC.

This clonotype was picked up many times. An end of the junction differs from the germline gene, which may be a read error. The V and J genes are TRBV12-3 or TRBV12-4 and TRBJ2-4; 14 bases are shared with TRBD2. The CDR3 sequence is 14 residues long. In DNA, the CDR3 is TGTGCCAGCAGGCGGACTAGCGGGAGGAACATTAAGTACTTC. This translates into CASRRTSGRNIKYF.

This clonotype was recorded at least ten times. This chain joins TRBV7-2 and TRBJ2-5; maybe TRBD1 (5 bases). This CDR3 has 14 amino acids. V lost 0 bases and J 5 bases, leaving 10 bases between the germline ends. Germline V CDR1 and CDR2: SGHTA, FQGNSA. The CDR3 here is CASSLAGRRETQYF. The CDR3 nucleotides are TGTGCCAGCAGCTTAGCGGGGCGTCGGGAGACCCAGTACTTC.

This clonotype was seen many times. This chain links TRBV6-5 with TRBJ1-2; D not resolved. This CDR3 is built from 15 residues. Germline V gives CDR1 MNHEY, CDR2 SVGAGI. V lost 6 bases and J lost 3, with 17 bases in between. The CDR3 DNA reads as TGTGCCAGCAGACCGGAGGGCGGTAACTACTATGGCTACACCTTC. It encodes CASRPEGGNYYGYTF.

This clonotype was picked up many times. The rearrangement links TRBV7-3 to TRBJ2-7, with 11 bases that match TRBD1. The germline CDR1 and CDR2 sequences are SGHTA and FQGTGA. V lost 3 bases and J lost 3; bases outside the gene matches: 4. The CDR3 contains 15 residues. CDR3: CASSLDRGPLYEQYF. As DNA, the CDR3 is TGTGCCAGCAGCTTGGACAGGGGGCCCCTCTACGAGCAGTACTTC.

This clonotype was recorded at least ten times. V usage is TRBV28 and J usage is TRBJ2-2; D call uncertain. Germline CDR1 reads MDHEN; CDR2 reads SYDVKM. The CDR3 totals 9 residues. The ends were cut back, 7 bases at V and 9 bases at J, with 3 bases in the middle. The CDR3 bases are TGTGCCAGCACTCGGGAGCTGTTTTTT. Translating it yields CASTRELFF.

This clonotype was counted at least ten times. The chain is built from TRBV2 and TRBJ2-7; the D gene is possibly TRBD2 (6 bases). V shed 8 bases and J shed 1 base, with 15 bases lying between them. The CDR3 is 14 residues long. CDR1 and CDR2 from the germline V gene are SNHLY and FYNNEI. This CDR3 reads CASLRDGGSYEQYF. In DNA, the CDR3 is TGTGCCAGCCTACGGGACGGAGGGTCCTACGAGCAGTACTTC.

This clonotype showed up just a few times. Relative to the germline gene, one junction end is altered; a read error may explain this. V and J are TRBV18 and TRBJ1-1, with 9 nucleotides matching TRBD1. Germline CDR1 KGHSH, CDR2 LQKENI. The CDR3 spans 16 residues. CDR3 in DNA: TGTGCCAGCTCATCATGGACAGGGGAGGACGACACTGAAGCTTCCTTT. Translating gives CASSSWTGEDDTEASF.

This clonotype was observed at least ten times. The chain recombines TRBV30 with TRBJ1-1; perhaps TRBD1 as D (6 bases). This CDR3 is 12 amino acids long. Per the germline V gene, CDR1 is GTSNPN and CDR2 is SVGIG (reference sequence). V dropped 0 bases and J dropped 7 bases, with 9 bases sitting between them. The CDR3 DNA reads as TGTGCCTGGAGTGTAGGACAGCTTGAAGCTTTCTTT. Amino acids: CAWSVGQLEAFF.

This clonotype was recorded many times. The V call is TRBV6-2 or TRBV6-3, the J call TRBJ2-4; TRBD1 matches at 7 bases. Losses at the gene ends were 6 bases for V and 6 bases for J; bases not matched to a gene: 2. CDR3 size: 12 residues. Germline lookup yields CDR1 MNHEY and CDR2 SVGEGT. This chain's CDR3 is CASSRQGNIQYF. For the CDR3, the DNA is TGTGCCAGCAGCCGACAGGGAAACATTCAGTACTTC.

This clonotype was found a few times. The rearrangement uses TRBV18 and TRBJ1-2, with TRBD1 as a possible D gene (5 bases). Trimming cost V 2 bases and J 3 bases, with 7 bases left between them. The CDR3 has 13 amino acids. The V gene's germline CDR1 is KGHSH and CDR2 LQKENI. The chain's CDR3 is CASSPSQDYGYTF. CDR3 in DNA: TGTGCCAGCTCACCATCACAGGACTATGGCTACACCTTC.

This clonotype was seen only a few times. The chain combines TRBV10-3 with TRBJ2-4; no reliable D call. Germline loops: CDR1 ENHRY, CDR2 SYGVKD. The V and J ends lost 2 bases and 1 base respectively, with 15 bases between them. This CDR3 spans 17 amino acids. The CDR3 DNA follows: TGTGCCATCAGTGAGACTCTCGGGTCTCTCGCCAAAAACATTCAGTACTTC. It specifies CAISETLGSLAKNIQYF.

This clonotype came up many times. The V and J genes are TRBV5-1 and TRBJ1-2; possible D gene TRBD1, 6 bases. V lost 2 bases, J lost 3 bases, and 11 bases lay in between. Germline CDR1 SGHRS, CDR2 YFSETQ. The CDR3 totals 14 residues. The CDR3 region is CASSLLTGHYGYTF. The CDR3 DNA reads TGCGCCAGCAGCTTACTTACAGGGCACTATGGCTACACCTTC. Complete variable domain (other parts from reference TRBV5-1 and TRBJ1-2): KAGVTQTPRYLIKTRGQQVTLSCSPISGHRSVSWYQQTPGQGLQFLFEYFSETQRNKGNFPGRFSGRQFSNSRSEMNVSTLELGDSALYLCASSLLTGHYGYTFGSGTRLTVV.

This clonotype was found many times. The chain has TRBV27 and TRBJ1-1; TRBD1 is a possible D gene (5 bases). The V end lost 4 bases, the J end lost 1 base, and 13 bases lay between the germline ends. The V gene's germline CDR1 is MNHEY and CDR2 SMNVEV (reference sequence). The CDR3 covers 15 residues. DNA for the CDR3: TGTGCCAGCAGTTCCTCAGGGTGGGGGAACACTGAAGCTTTCTTT. Protein sequence: CASSSSGWGNTEAFF.

This clonotype was observed at least ten times. This chain links TRBV11-1 with TRBJ1-2; tentatively, D is TRBD1 (5 bases). V lost 0 bases and J lost 5, with 13 bases in between. The CDR3 extends over 15 amino acids. Germline V gene data show CDR1 as SGHAT and CDR2 as FQDESV (reference sequence). This chain's CDR3 is CASSLAGRADYGYTF. The DNA of the CDR3 is TGTGCCAGCAGCTTAGCGGGCAGGGCGGATTATGGCTACACCTTC.

This clonotype was counted many times. The chain couples TRBV19 to TRBJ1-5; D call uncertain. Germline-derived CDR1 and CDR2 are LNHDA and SQIVND (reference sequence). Trimming left V 5 bases short and J 0 bases short, with 20 bases between. The CDR3 runs to 18 residues. For the CDR3, the DNA is TGTGCCAGTAGTTTTGTCGGTCTAGACGGTAATAGCAATCAGCCCCAGCATTTT. Translation: CASSFVGLDGNSNQPQHF.

This clonotype occurred many times. As DNA, the CDR3 is TGTGCCAGCAGTTACTCGGTTAGCGGGAGGTTCACCGGGGAGCTGTTTTTT. It is translated as CASSYSVSGRFTGELFF. The J gene is TRBJ2-2, the V gene TRBV6-2 or TRBV6-3; the match to TRBD2 covers 10 bases. This CDR3 contains 17 residues. V trimming: 0 bases; J trimming: 4 bases; junction bases outside the gene matches: 5. The germline gives CDR1 MNHEY, CDR2 SVGEGT.

On this clonotype itself: Germline is not matched at one junction end, which may reflect a read error. V gene TRBV30 combines with J gene TRBJ1-5, with 7 nucleotides matching TRBD1. Germline-derived CDR1 and CDR2 are GTSNPN and SVGIG (reference sequence). This CDR3 region has 15 residues. CDR3 DNA sequence: TGTGCCTGGAGTGTTCAGGGGGATCGATCTCAGCCTCAGCATTTT. It is translated as CAWSVQGDRSQPQHF. Using reference TRBV30 and TRBJ1-5 for the parts outside the CDR3, the full variable domain is SQTIHQWPATLVQPVGSPLSLECTVEGTSNPNLYWYRQAAGRGLQLLFYSVGIGQISSEVPQNLSASRPQDRQFILSSKKLLLSDSGFYLCAWSVQGDRSQPQHFGDGTRLSIL.

There are many counts of this clonotype. The chain couples TRBV7-9 to TRBJ1-1; no clear D gene. The V gene lost 0 bases and the J gene lost 0 bases, with 8 bases spanning the gap. Per germline, CDR1 SEHNR and CDR2 FQNEAQ (reference sequence). This CDR3 is 15 amino acids long. The CDR3 spells CASSLARRVNTEAFF. The CDR3 coding sequence is TGTGCCAGCAGCTTAGCAAGGCGGGTGAACACTGAAGCTTTCTTT. Looking up the rest from reference TRBV7-9 and TRBJ1-1 gives the full variable domain: DTGVSQNPRHKITKRGQNVTFRCDPISEHNRLYWYRQTLGQGPEFLTYFQNEAQLEKSRLLSDRFSAERPKGSFSTLEIQRTEQGDSAMYLCASSLARRVNTEAFFGQGTRLTVV.

This clonotype was counted ten times or more. The V gene is TRBV20-1, the J gene TRBJ2-7, with D uncertain. V shed 3 bases and J shed 0 bases, with 6 bases lying between them. Germline V gene lookup returns CDR1 DFQATT and CDR2 SNEGSKA (reference sequence). The CDR3 has 12 residues. CDR3 in amino acids: CSASHSSYEQYF. CDR3 nucleotide sequence: TGCAGTGCTAGCCACAGCTCCTACGAGCAGTACTTC.

This clonotype was recorded a few times. J is TRBJ2-7 and V is TRBV20-1, with 7 bases fitting TRBD1. CDR3 length equals 17 residues. J was trimmed by 0 bases and V by 4 bases; bases with no gene match: 15. CDR1 is DFQATT and CDR2 is SNEGSKA in the germline V gene (reference sequence). CDR3: CSAKRDPWTGSSYEQYF. CDR3 DNA sequence: TGCAGTGCTAAAAGGGACCCCTGGACAGGCAGCTCCTACGAGCAGTACTTC.